The 23 T cell receptor beta chains below all came from one sample that was sequenced in a study of T cells after yellow fever vaccination. Via MiXCR, TCRdb re-called the 5' RACE reads, giving one row per CDR3 protein. The data show 100,000 to 150,000 distinct CDR3 sequences, more than 5.5% seen once. Here the sequenced sample was CD4+ T cells sorted from PBMCs, taken about 49 days after the first yellow fever vaccination. The receptors here all came from a man between 18 and 29 years old who received the YFV17D yellow fever vaccine.

This clonotype has a count of ten or more. J is TRBJ2-1 and V is TRBV18, with TRBD2 matching over 8 bases. V lost 6 bases, J lost 7 bases, and 2 bases stayed unmatched. This CDR3 spans 12 amino acids. Germline V gene data show CDR1 as KGHSH and CDR2 as LQKENI. The CDR3 region has the DNA TGTGCCAGCTCCCCTAGCGGGAATGAGCAGTTCTTC. Amino acids: CASSPSGNEQFF.

In the case of this clonotype: A much larger clone sits a single nucleotide away, making a read error possible. The chain uses TRBV5-6 and TRBJ1-2; 8 bases are a match to TRBD1. The CDR3 contains 13 residues. After removal of 4 bases from V and 6 bases from J, the junction contained 5 bases not matched to a gene. Germline-derived CDR1 and CDR2 are SGHDT and YYEEEE. CDR3 sequence reads: CASSTGQGDGYTF. The DNA of the CDR3 is TGTGCCAGCAGCACTGGACAGGGTGATGGCTACACCTTC.

The rearrangement links TRBV15 to TRBJ1-6; D is ambiguous. CDR1 and CDR2 from the germline V gene are LNHNV and YYDKDF (reference sequence). The V end was cut by 3 bases, the J end by 8 bases, with 8 bases between. The CDR3 extends over 13 amino acids. As DNA, the CDR3 is TGTGCCACCAGCAGGGTGAGGGATTCACCCCTCCACTTT. Residues: CATSRVRDSPLHF.

This sequence joins TRBV29-1 and TRBJ2-5; 9 nucleotides agree with TRBD2. Germline CDR1 and CDR2: SQVTM and ANQGSEA. The CDR3 contains 12 residues. After removal of 7 bases from V and 4 bases from J, the junction contained 4 bases not matched to a gene. In DNA, the CDR3 is TGCAGCGCCCAGACTAGCGGAGAGACCCAGTACTTC. Amino acid sequence: CSAQTSGETQYF.

This clonotype was seen repeatedly, ten times or more. The J gene is TRBJ2-3, the V gene TRBV7-9; 11 bases align to TRBD1. This CDR3 contains 14 residues. Trimming cost V 8 bases and J 4 bases; bases outside gene matches: 5. Germline CDR1 is SEHNR and CDR2 is FQNEAQ (reference sequence). In DNA, the CDR3 is TGTGCCAGCTCGGACAGGGGGCAAGCAGATACGCAGTATTTT. This gives the protein CASSDRGQADTQYF. Full variable domain (outside the CDR3, taken from reference TRBV7-9 and TRBJ2-3): DTGVSQNPRHKITKRGQNVTFRCDPISEHNRLYWYRQTLGQGPEFLTYFQNEAQLEKSRLLSDRFSAERPKGSFSTLEIQRTEQGDSAMYLCASSDRGQADTQYFGPGTRLTVL.

The genes are TRBV5-1 and TRBJ2-7; 10 positions match TRBD2. The CDR3 contains 14 residues. Trimming cost V 4 bases and J 5 bases; bases outside gene matches: 6. The V gene's germline CDR1 is SGHRS and CDR2 YFSETQ. CDR3 region: CASSSGGAGNEQYF. Here the CDR3 DNA reads TGCGCCAGCAGCAGCGGGGGGGCTGGAAACGAGCAGTACTTC.

J is TRBJ1-1 and V is TRBV5-1; D possibly corresponds to TRBD1 (6 bases). The V end was cut by 5 bases, the J end by 3 bases, with 14 bases between. The CDR3 is made up of 14 amino acids. Germline V gene sequence: CDR1 SGHRS, CDR2 YFSETQ. The CDR3 DNA sequence: TGCGCCAGCAGAGAACAGGACAGCTACACTGAAGCTTTCTTT. It codes for CASREQDSYTEAFF.

This clonotype was detected ten times or more. The V call is TRBV27, the J call TRBJ2-5; TRBD2 might be the D (5 bases). There are 13 residues in the CDR3. The V and J ends lost 6 bases and 5 bases respectively, with 13 bases between them. The germline V gene has CDR1 MNHEY and CDR2 SMNVEV (reference sequence). CDR3 in DNA: TGTGCCAGCAGCTCACGGGGAAGGGAGACCCAGTACTTC. Translated: CASSSRGRETQYF.

There are many counts of this clonotype. J is TRBJ2-7 and V is TRBV20-1, with D possibly TRBD2 on 5 matching bases. V was shortened by 6 bases and J by 3 bases, with 18 bases between the two germline ends. Per germline, CDR1 DFQATT and CDR2 SNEGSKA (reference sequence). The CDR3 has 14 residues. In DNA, the CDR3 is TGCAGTGCCACGGACGGACCCGGGGACTACGAGCAGTACGTC. This sequence encodes CSATDGPGDYEQYV.

This clonotype showed up just a few times. This chain links TRBV7-8 with TRBJ2-3, with 11 bases fitting TRBD2. The CDR3 runs 16 residues. CDR1 and CDR2 (germline): SGHVS, FQNEAQ. The J segment lost 0 bases and the V segment lost 4 bases, leaving 3 bases of the junction unmatched. The CDR3 loop is CASSSTSGISTDTQYF. The CDR3 DNA follows: TGTGCCAGCAGCTCGACTAGCGGGATTAGCACAGATACGCAGTATTTT.

This clonotype was counted at least ten times. The chain joins TRBV10-3 to TRBJ2-3, with TRBD1 identical over 7 bases. The CDR3 runs to 13 residues. V shed 7 bases, J shed 3 bases, and the junction held 4 bases outside the gene matches. CDR1 ENHRY and CDR2 SYGVKD come from the germline V gene. The CDR3 DNA follows: TGTGCCATCATGGGACAGACAACAGATACGCAGTATTTT. Its translation: CAIMGQTTDTQYF.

Ten or more counts support this clonotype. The chain carries TRBV4-1 and TRBJ2-5; 7 nucleotides agree with TRBD1. Trimming at V came to 1 base and at J to 4 bases, leaving 3 bases not matched to a gene. The length of the CDR3 is 14 residues. Germline V CDR1 and CDR2: MGHRA, YSYEKL. The CDR3 sequence is CASSQVDRAETQYF. CDR3 nucleotides: TGCGCCAGCAGCCAAGTCGACAGGGCAGAGACCCAGTACTTC.

This clonotype came up once. With a much larger clone just one base away, this may be a read error. The V gene is TRBV20-1, the J gene TRBJ2-3; D uncertain. There are 13 residues in the CDR3. V lost 5 bases and J lost 2, with 11 bases in between. Germline values: CDR1 DFQATT, CDR2 SNEGSKA (reference sequence). The CDR3 sequence is CSAPHGNTDTQYF. The CDR3 DNA is TGCAGTGCTCCTCACGGTAACACAGATACGCAGTATTTT.

This clonotype was observed at least ten times. The CDR3 loop is CASSYSGGETQYF. CDR3 nucleotide sequence: TGTGCCAGCAGCTATAGCGGGGGGGAGACCCAGTACTTC. The chain combines TRBV7-2 with TRBJ2-5, with 10 positions matching TRBD2. J was trimmed by 5 bases and V by 4 bases; bases with no gene match: 1. The CDR3 extends over 13 amino acids. Germline values: CDR1 SGHTA, CDR2 FQGNSA. Variable domain in full (rest from reference TRBV7-2 and TRBJ2-5): GAGVSQSPSNKVTEKGKDVELRCDPISGHTALYWYRQSLGQGLEFLIYFQGNSAPDKSGLPSDRFSAERTGGSVSTLTIQRTQQEDSAVYLCASSYSGGETQYFGPGTRLLVL.

This clonotype came up many times. The DNA for the CDR3 is TGCAGCGTACAACTAGATCTGGCAGATACGCAGTATTTT. It specifies CSVQLDLADTQYF. The rearrangement links TRBV29-1 to TRBJ2-3, with D possibly matching TRBD2 (5 bases). With 6 bases removed from V and 4 bases from J, the gap between germline ends came to 14 bases. From germline, CDR1 is SQVTM and CDR2 ANQGSEA. The CDR3 is 13 amino acids.

The table lists this clonotype with many counts. The V call is TRBV5-1, the J call TRBJ1-1; maybe TRBD1 (5 bases). CDR1 is SGHRS, CDR2 YFSETQ, per germline. V was shortened by 2 bases and J by 2 bases, with 10 bases between the two germline ends. This CDR3 comprises 14 residues. The CDR3: CASSFDGANTEAFF. CDR3 DNA sequence: TGCGCCAGCAGCTTTGACGGGGCAAACACTGAAGCTTTCTTT.

In the case of this clonotype: This may arise from a read error, as a much more abundant clone is one base away. In DNA, the CDR3 is TGTGCCAGCAGTCTAAAGGACAGCTATGTCTACACCTTC. Translating gives CASSLKDSYVYTF. The chain combines TRBV12-3 or TRBV12-4 with TRBJ1-2, with TRBD1 as a possible D gene (6 bases). The CDR3 totals 13 residues.

This clonotype came up many times. The chain carries TRBV12-3 or TRBV12-4 and TRBJ2-7; D is possibly TRBD2 (6 bases). Trimming left V 6 bases short and J 9 bases short, with 21 bases between. This CDR3 is built from 14 residues. CDR3 residues: CASSLRTRDSRQYF. CDR3 nucleotides: TGTGCCAGCAGCCTACGAACCCGGGACTCCCGGCAGTACTTC.

This clonotype has ten or more counts. The chain joins TRBV6-6 to TRBJ2-3; D perhaps matches TRBD1 (6 bases). Germline V gives CDR1 MNHNY, CDR2 SVGAGI (reference sequence). This CDR3 is 14 amino acids long. V was cut by 6 bases and J by 2 bases, with 12 bases left in between. CDR3 in DNA: TGTGCCAGCAGCCCGGGACACATCACAGATACGCAGTATTTT. This translates into CASSPGHITDTQYF.

This clonotype occurred a few times. The V gene is TRBV5-6, the J gene TRBJ1-1; D remains unclear. V was pared by 0 bases and J by 4 bases, with 4 bases between. The V gene's germline CDR1 is SGHDT and CDR2 YYEEEE. CDR3 length equals 12 residues. The CDR3 loop is CASSLVTTEAFF. CDR3 DNA sequence: TGTGCCAGCAGCTTGGTGACCACTGAAGCTTTCTTT.

This clonotype has ten or more counts. This chain connects TRBV6-5 to TRBJ2-2; 8 nucleotides agree with TRBD2. The germline CDR1 and CDR2 sequences are MNHEY and SVGAGI. The length of the CDR3 is 15 residues. Unmatched junction bases numbered 8, after V lost 6 bases and J lost 5 bases. DNA for the CDR3: TGTGCCAGCAGCTACCACGAGCGGGGGACCGGGGAGCTGTTTTTT. Translating gives CASSYHERGTGELFF.

This clonotype showed up many times. The chain has TRBV6-5 and TRBJ2-3; D is undetermined. This CDR3 is built from 15 residues. Trimming pared 0 bases from V and 1 base from J, leaving 8 bases between. The germline gives CDR1 MNHEY, CDR2 SVGAGI. CDR3 sequence: CASSYSWQRTDTQYF. The CDR3 DNA reads TGTGCCAGCAGTTACTCTTGGCAGCGCACAGATACGCAGTATTTT.

This clonotype was recorded at least ten times. This sequence joins TRBV18 and TRBJ2-3; D not resolved. The V gene's germline CDR1 is KGHSH and CDR2 LQKENI. V lost 3 bases and J 4 bases, leaving 8 bases between the germline ends. There are 13 residues in the CDR3. The CDR3 is CASSPLSSDTQYF. The CDR3 DNA sequence: TGTGCCAGCTCACCCCTTTCTTCAGATACGCAGTATTTT. The variable domain in full, with the rest retrieved from reference TRBV18 and TRBJ2-3, is NAGVMQNPRHLVRRRGQEARLRCSPMKGHSHVYWYRQLPEEGLKFMVYLQKENIIDESGMPKERFSAEFPKEGPSILRIQQVVRGDSAAYFCASSPLSSDTQYFGPGTRLTVL.